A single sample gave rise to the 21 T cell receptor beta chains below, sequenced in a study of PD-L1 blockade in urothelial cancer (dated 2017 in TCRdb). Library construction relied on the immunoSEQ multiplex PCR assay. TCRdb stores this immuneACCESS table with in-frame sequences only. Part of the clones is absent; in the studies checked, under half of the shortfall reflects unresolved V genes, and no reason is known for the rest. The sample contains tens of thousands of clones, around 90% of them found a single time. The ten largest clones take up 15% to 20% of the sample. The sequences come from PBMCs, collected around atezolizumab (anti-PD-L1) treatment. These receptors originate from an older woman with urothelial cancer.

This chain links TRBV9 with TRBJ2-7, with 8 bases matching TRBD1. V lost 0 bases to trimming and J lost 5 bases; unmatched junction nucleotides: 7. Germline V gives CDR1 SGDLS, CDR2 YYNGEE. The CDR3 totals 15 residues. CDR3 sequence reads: CASSVEAGQGNEQYF. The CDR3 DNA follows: TGTGCCAGCAGCGTAGAAGCCGGACAGGGAAACGAGCAGTACTTC.

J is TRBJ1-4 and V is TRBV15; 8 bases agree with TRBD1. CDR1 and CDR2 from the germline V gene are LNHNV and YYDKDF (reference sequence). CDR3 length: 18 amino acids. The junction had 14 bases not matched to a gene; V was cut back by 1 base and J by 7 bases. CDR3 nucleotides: TGTGCCACCAGCAGAGGGGACAGGTTCCTCGCAGGGGGTGAAAAACTGTTTTTT. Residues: CATSRGDRFLAGGEKLFF.

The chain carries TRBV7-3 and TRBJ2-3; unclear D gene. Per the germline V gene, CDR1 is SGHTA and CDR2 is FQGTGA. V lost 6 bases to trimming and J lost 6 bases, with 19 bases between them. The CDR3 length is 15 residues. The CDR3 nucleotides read TGTGCCAGCAGTCAAATAGCACTGGGTTTCGATACGCAGTATTTT. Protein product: CASSQIALGFDTQYF.

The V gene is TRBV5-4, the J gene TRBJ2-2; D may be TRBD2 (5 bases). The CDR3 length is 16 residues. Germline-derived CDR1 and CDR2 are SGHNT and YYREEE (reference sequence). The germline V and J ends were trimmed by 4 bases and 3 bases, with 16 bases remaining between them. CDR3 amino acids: CASSESVRGDTGELFF. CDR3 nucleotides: TGTGCCAGCAGCGAGAGCGTCCGGGGAGACACCGGGGAGCTGTTTTTT.

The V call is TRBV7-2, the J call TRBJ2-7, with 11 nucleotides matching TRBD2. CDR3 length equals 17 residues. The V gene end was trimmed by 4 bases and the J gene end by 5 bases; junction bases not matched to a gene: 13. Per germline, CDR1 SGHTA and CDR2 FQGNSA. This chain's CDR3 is CASSSTEGLAGGHEQYF. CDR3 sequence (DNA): TGTGCCAGCAGCTCAACCGAAGGTCTAGCGGGAGGCCACGAGCAGTACTTC.

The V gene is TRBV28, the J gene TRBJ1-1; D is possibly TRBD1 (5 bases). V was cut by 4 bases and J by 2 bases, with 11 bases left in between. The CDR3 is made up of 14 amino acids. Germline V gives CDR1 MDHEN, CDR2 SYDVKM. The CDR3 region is CASSSFRVNTEAFF. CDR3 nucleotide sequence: TGTGCCAGCAGTTCCTTCAGGGTTAACACTGAAGCTTTCTTT.

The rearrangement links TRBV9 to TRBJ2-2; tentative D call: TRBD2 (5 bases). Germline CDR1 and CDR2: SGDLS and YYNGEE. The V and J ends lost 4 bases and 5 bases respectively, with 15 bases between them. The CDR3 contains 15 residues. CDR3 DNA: TGTGCCAGCAGCCCCGCGAGGGTTTCGACCGGGGAGCTGTTTTTT. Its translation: CASSPARVSTGELFF.

The CDR3 region has the DNA TGTGCTAGTGGTTTGGTAATATGTGGGAGCACCCAAGAGACCCAGTACTTC. Protein sequence: CASGLVICGSTQETQYF. The J gene is TRBJ2-5, the V gene TRBV12-5, with a weak D call TRBD2 (5 bases). CDR1 LGHNT and CDR2 FRNRAP come from the germline V gene. The CDR3 has 17 residues. The ends were cut back, 0 bases at V and 1 base at J, with 15 bases in the middle.

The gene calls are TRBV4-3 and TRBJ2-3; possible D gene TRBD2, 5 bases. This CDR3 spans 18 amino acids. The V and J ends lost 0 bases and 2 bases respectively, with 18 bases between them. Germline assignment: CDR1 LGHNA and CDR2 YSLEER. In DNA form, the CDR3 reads TGCGCCAGCAGCCAAGATCCGCGAAATCTAGCCCTCACAGATACGCAGTATTTT. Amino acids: CASSQDPRNLALTDTQYF.

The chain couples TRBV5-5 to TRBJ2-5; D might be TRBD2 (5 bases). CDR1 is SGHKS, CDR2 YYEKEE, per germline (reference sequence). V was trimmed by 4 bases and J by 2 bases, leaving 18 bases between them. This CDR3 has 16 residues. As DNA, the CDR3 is TGTGCCAGCAGCCTATACGGGGTCACTGGGCAAGAGACCCAGTACTTC. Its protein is CASSLYGVTGQETQYF.

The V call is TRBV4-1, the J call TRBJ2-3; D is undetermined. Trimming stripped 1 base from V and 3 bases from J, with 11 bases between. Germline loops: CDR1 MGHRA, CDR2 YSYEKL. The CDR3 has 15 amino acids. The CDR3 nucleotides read TGCGCCAGCAGCCAAGGTGGGTCCGGGACAGATACGCAGTATTTT. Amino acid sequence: CASSQGGSGTDTQYF.

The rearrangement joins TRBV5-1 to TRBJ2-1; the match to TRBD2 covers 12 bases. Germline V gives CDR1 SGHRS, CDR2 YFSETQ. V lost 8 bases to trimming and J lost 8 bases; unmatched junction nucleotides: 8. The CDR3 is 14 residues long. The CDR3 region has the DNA TGCGCCAGTAAACTAGCGGGAGGTCCGGATGAGCAGTTCTTC. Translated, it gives CASKLAGGPDEQFF.

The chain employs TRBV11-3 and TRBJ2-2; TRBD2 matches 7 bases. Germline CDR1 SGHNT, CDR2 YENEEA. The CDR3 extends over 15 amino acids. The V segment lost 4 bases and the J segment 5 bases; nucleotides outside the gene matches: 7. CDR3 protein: CASSSSGAGTGELFF. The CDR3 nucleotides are TGTGCCAGCAGCTCAAGCGGAGCGGGAACCGGGGAGCTGTTTTTT.

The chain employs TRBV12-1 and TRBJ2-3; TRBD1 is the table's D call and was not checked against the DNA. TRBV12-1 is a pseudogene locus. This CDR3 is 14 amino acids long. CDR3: CASSFGGYPRTQYF. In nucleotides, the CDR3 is TGTGCCAGCAGCTTTGGGGGCTATCCGAGGACGCAGTATTTT.

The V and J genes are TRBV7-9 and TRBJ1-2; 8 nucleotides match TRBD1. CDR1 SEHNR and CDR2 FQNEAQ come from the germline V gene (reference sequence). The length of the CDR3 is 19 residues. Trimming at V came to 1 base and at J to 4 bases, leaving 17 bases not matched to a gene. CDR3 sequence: CASSLEVWQGAPRGYGYTF. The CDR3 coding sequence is TGTGCCAGCAGCTTAGAGGTCTGGCAGGGGGCGCCCCGGGGCTATGGCTACACCTTC.

DNA for the CDR3: TGTGCCTGGAGTGTACCAGCGAACCCCTACGAGCAGTACTTC. This gives the protein CAWSVPANPYEQYF. This chain links TRBV30 with TRBJ2-7; D unresolved. This CDR3 is built from 14 residues. V was pared by 0 bases and J by 2 bases, with 11 bases between. Germline V lookup: CDR1 GTSNPN, CDR2 SVGIG (reference sequence). Looking up the rest from reference TRBV30 and TRBJ2-7 gives the full variable domain: SQTIHQWPATLVQPVGSPLSLECTVEGTSNPNLYWYRQAAGRGLQLLFYSVGIGQISSEVPQNLSASRPQDRQFILSSKKLLLSDSGFYLCAWSVPANPYEQYFGPGTRLTVT.

CDR3 residues: CASSRGGTEAFF. The CDR3 DNA reads as TGTGCCAGCAGCCGAGGGGGAACTGAAGCTTTCTTT. The V call is TRBV11-3, the J call TRBJ1-1; maybe TRBD1 (6 bases). V was clipped by 5 bases and J by 5 bases, with 9 bases between them. Germline-derived CDR1 and CDR2 are SGHNT and YENEEA. The CDR3 spans 12 residues.

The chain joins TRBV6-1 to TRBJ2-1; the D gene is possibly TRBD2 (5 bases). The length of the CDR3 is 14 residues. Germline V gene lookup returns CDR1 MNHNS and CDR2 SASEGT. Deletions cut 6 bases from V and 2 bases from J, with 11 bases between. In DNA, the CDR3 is TGTGCCAGCAGCCTGGGAGTCGCCTACAATGAGCAGTTCTTC. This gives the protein CASSLGVAYNEQFF.

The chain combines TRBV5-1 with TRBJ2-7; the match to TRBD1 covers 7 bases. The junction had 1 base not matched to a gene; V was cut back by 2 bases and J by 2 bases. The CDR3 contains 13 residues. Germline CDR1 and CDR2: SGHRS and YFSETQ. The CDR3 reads CASSFDRAYEQYF. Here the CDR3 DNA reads TGCGCCAGCAGCTTTGACAGGGCCTACGAGCAGTACTTC.

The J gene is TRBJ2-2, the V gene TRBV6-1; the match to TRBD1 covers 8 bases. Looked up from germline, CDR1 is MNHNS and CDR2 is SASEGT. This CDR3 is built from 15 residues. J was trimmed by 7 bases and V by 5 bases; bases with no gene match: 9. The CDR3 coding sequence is TGTGCCAGCAGTAACGGACAGGGCGTCGTCGGGGAGCTGTTTTTT. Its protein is CASSNGQGVVGELFF.

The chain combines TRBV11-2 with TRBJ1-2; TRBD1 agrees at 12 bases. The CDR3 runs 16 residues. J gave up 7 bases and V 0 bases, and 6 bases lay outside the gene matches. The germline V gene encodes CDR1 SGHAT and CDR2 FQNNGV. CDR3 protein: CASSLEGGTGGSGYTF. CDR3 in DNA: TGTGCCAGCAGCTTAGAAGGTGGGACAGGGGGCAGTGGCTACACCTTC.